Listed here are 11 T cell receptor beta chains from one sample, sequenced in a study of cytomegalovirus exposure and HLA in healthy donors (dated by TCRdb to about 2017). Library creation used the immunoSEQ multiplex PCR assay. A mixture of 60 forward primers for TCR Vbeta segments and 13 reverse primers for TCR Jbeta segments was used in the multiplex PCR. Here the immuneACCESS table is served through TCRdb, limited to in-frame sequences with V and J called. Missing clones are a known gap in these copies; in checked studies unresolved V genes cover under half, and the rest lacks a known reason. For this sample the table gives around 130,000 clones, of which 70% to 80% were detected only once. Jointly, the top ten make up about 2% of the sample. The source material was PBMCs. These TCRs come from a young man in good health and CMV-seronegative.

V usage is TRBV5-8 and J usage is TRBJ2-3, with TRBD2 matching 7 bases. The V gene's germline CDR1 is SGHTS and CDR2 YDEGEE. This CDR3 has 16 residues. The V segment lost 4 bases and the J segment 2 bases; nucleotides outside the gene matches: 10. In DNA form, the CDR3 reads TGTGCCAGCAGCCTCAGCGGGACTACTATCACAGATACGCAGTATTTT. Translation gives CASSLSGTTITDTQYF.

The chain uses TRBV5-1 and TRBJ2-1; TRBD2 matches 9 bases. The CDR3 spans 15 residues. Losses at the gene ends were 1 base for V and 4 bases for J; bases not matched to a gene: 3. Germline lookup yields CDR1 SGHRS and CDR2 YFSETQ. This chain's CDR3 is CASSLSLAGYNEQFF. CDR3 sequence (DNA): TGCGCCAGCAGCTTGTCTCTAGCGGGGTACAATGAGCAGTTCTTC.

CDR3 residues: CASRAGHKNTEAFF. DNA of the CDR3: TGTGCCAGCAGAGCGGGACATAAGAACACTGAAGCTTTCTTT. V is TRBV25-1 and J is TRBJ1-1; a weak D match, TRBD1 (6 bases). The V end lost 6 bases, the J end lost 1 base, and 12 bases lay between the germline ends. This CDR3 is 14 amino acids long. The germline V gene has CDR1 MGHDK and CDR2 SYGVNS.

The chain couples TRBV5-8 to TRBJ2-3; D gene unclear. Trimming shortened V by 4 bases and J by 2 bases, and 14 bases separated the two germline ends. The germline V gene has CDR1 SGHTS and CDR2 YDEGEE. The length of the CDR3 is 15 residues. This CDR3 reads CASSETRPATDTQYF. Written as DNA, the CDR3 is TGTGCCAGCAGCGAGACACGGCCGGCCACAGATACGCAGTATTTT.

DNA of the CDR3: TGTGCCAGCAGCGTAGTAGCGGGATTGGTAGATACGCAGTATTTT. As protein: CASSVVAGLVDTQYF. This rearrangement joins TRBV9 to TRBJ2-3; 8 positions match TRBD2. The CDR3 totals 15 residues. The V gene's germline CDR1 is SGDLS and CDR2 YYNGEE. Trimming took 0 bases from V and 5 from J; bases not matched to a gene: 5. The variable domain in full, with the rest retrieved from reference TRBV9 and TRBJ2-3, is DSGVTQTPKHLITATGQRVTLRCSPRSGDLSVYWYQQSLDQGLQFLIQYYNGEERAKGNILERFSAQQFPDLHSELNLSSLELGDSALYFCASSVVAGLVDTQYFGPGTRLTVL.

This clone was found once. The V call is TRBV28, the J call TRBJ2-1; 14 bases align to TRBD2. The ends lost 5 bases at V and 12 bases at J; junction bases unmatched: 6. Germline CDR1 is MDHEN and CDR2 is SYDVKM. This CDR3 has 14 amino acids. The CDR3 sequence: CASSTAGTSGRQFF. CDR3 in DNA: TGTGCCAGCAGTACGGCCGGGACTAGCGGGAGGCAGTTCTTC.

Regarding this clone: The sample carries other DNA sequences with the same CDR3. V and J are TRBV5-8 and TRBJ1-1; D remains unclear. The CDR3 totals 14 residues. V was pared by 4 bases and J by 5 bases, with 15 bases between. From germline, CDR1 is SGHTS and CDR2 YDEGEE. The CDR3 DNA is TGTGCCAGCAGCATCTCGGTTGGGCTTACTGAAGCTTTCTTT. The encoded protein is CASSISVGLTEAFF.

In this sample, this clone turned up once. The chain recombines TRBV19 with TRBJ1-2, with 9 positions matching TRBD1. From germline, CDR1 is LNHDA and CDR2 SQIVND (reference sequence). This CDR3 region has 14 residues. Germline trimming cut 2 bases from V and 4 bases from J; bases unmatched to any gene: 2. The CDR3 coding sequence is TGTGCCAGTAGTATACGGACAGGGGCCTATGGCTACACCTTC. Its translation: CASSIRTGAYGYTF.

The rearrangement links TRBV7-3 to TRBJ2-3, with D possibly matching TRBD2 (6 bases). Germline loops: CDR1 SGHTA, CDR2 FQGTGA. This CDR3 is 15 amino acids long. V was trimmed by 8 bases and J by 3 bases, leaving 18 bases between them. CDR3 amino acids: CASGSGGLETDTQYF. The CDR3, as DNA: TGTGCCAGCGGAAGCGGAGGGTTGGAGACAGATACGCAGTATTTT.

V gene TRBV7-2 combines with J gene TRBJ2-3, with a possible D match to TRBD2 (6 bases). The CDR3 contains 16 residues. The V end was cut by 2 bases, the J end by 6 bases, with 18 bases between. Germline loops: CDR1 SGHTA, CDR2 FQGNSA. The CDR3 nucleotides are TGTGCCAGCAGCTTAATACGGGGACTGTTGTTGGATACGCAGTATTTT. This codes for CASSLIRGLLLDTQYF.

The chain has TRBV30 and TRBJ2-3, with 7 bases aligning to TRBD1. CDR1 is GTSNPN and CDR2 is SVGIG in the germline V gene (reference sequence). The CDR3 totals 18 residues. J gave up 2 bases and V 0 bases, and 14 bases lay outside the gene matches. The CDR3 nucleotides read TGTGCCTGGAGTGTCGCTTTACGGGACAGTCTATACACAGATACGCAGTATTTT. It is translated as CAWSVALRDSLYTDTQYF.